Described below is a single T cell receptor (beta chain) sequence and its context. CDR1 is SEHNR, CDR2 FQNEAQ, per germline (reference sequence). The CDR3 consists of 15 residues. The trim removed 5 bases at V and 2 bases at J, leaving 5 bases unmatched. The method was immunoSEQ multiplex PCR; TCRdb's version includes in-frame clones alone and lacks a portion of them. The table shows some 240,000 clones, with roughly four fifths occurring only once. The data derive from a study of blood T cell repertoires in COVID-19. The gene calls are TRBV7-9 and TRBJ2-5, with 10 nucleotides matching TRBD2. This clonotype originated in a woman aged 80 or older with acute or convalescent COVID-19. The sequencing sample was made of peripheral blood. The CDR3 region has the DNA TGTGCCAGCAGCCTAGGGACTAGCGCTCAAGAGACCCAGTACTTC. It specifies CASSLGTSAQETQYF.